The subject of this entry is one T cell receptor beta chain. Its specificity is unknown. The table came from immunoSEQ multiplex PCR; TCRdb's copy has only in-frame clones and leaves some out. The sample consists of some 110,000 clones, 85% to 95% of them appearing once. The record originates from a study of siplizumab effects on memory and regulatory T cells. General observations from the study: It seemed that naive T cells were more diverse than memory cells and were major contributors to the alloresponse. Poor capture below about 10^-5 frequency left most alloreactive clones unmapped to unstimulated subsets.

The CDR3 covers 14 residues. The germline V gene encodes CDR1 MNHEY and CDR2 SVGAGI. V lost 5 bases and J 0 bases, leaving 8 bases between the germline ends. The sample taken for sequencing was CD4+ T cells sorted from blood. The chain is built from TRBV6-5 and TRBJ1-3; D is uncertain. The TCR originated in a human donor in good health. The CDR3 DNA reads as TGTGCCAGCAGTCCCCGCGTCTCTGGAAACACCATATATTTT. Translating it yields CASSPRVSGNTIYF.